This T cell receptor (beta chain) was obtained from a study of shared clonotypes between healthy human individuals. In the study overall: Used for every donor were three CD4 naive, three CD4 memory, two CD8 naive and one CD8 memory plate. Study results and caveats: When naive CD4 clonotypes were compared across a handful of donors, around 5% were shared. Few donors limited the genetic and exposure-history diversity represented.

Turning to this clone: Its specificity is unknown.

Here immunoSEQ multiplex PCR was the method, and the copy in TCRdb shows in-frame clones only, minus some. The sample includes around 1.4 million clones, approximately 98.5% seen only once; the top ten take 0.36%. Donors included only healthy HIV-negative adults lacking recent acute infections or vaccinations. The CDR3 is 15 residues long. Per germline, CDR1 WSHSY and CDR2 SAAADI. With V trimmed by 2 bases and J by 5 bases, 7 bases remained unmatched. This receptor was obtained from a man aged 25-40 years in good health. Input material: naive CD4+ T cells sorted from blood. Subset reported: CD45RA+ positively selected. The genes are TRBV10-2 and TRBJ2-7; TRBD2 agrees at 9 bases. The CDR3 reads CASSEPSGAPHEQYF. Written as DNA, the CDR3 is TGCGCCAGCAGTGAGCCTAGCGGGGCCCCCCACGAGCAGTACTTC.